The source of this T cell receptor (beta chain) is a study of blood T cell repertoires in COVID-19. The wider study: From the United States, Italy and Spain came samples of acute and convalescent COVID-19. Nucleic acid was either cDNA or gDNA, and it came from T cells, B-cell-depleted T cells, or PBMCs.

The junction had 6 bases not matched to a gene; V was cut back by 4 bases and J by 4 bases. Germline CDR1 reads SQVTM; CDR2 reads ANQGSEA. The CDR3 totals 13 residues. Original methodology: Reference gene primer amplification in the assay estimated nucleated cell counts. The repertoire was sequenced with immunoSEQ multiplex PCR; TCRdb's copy has only in-frame clones and lacks some. The V and J calls and clone size are taken from that table; D and trimming were inferred from the DNA. Of about 240,000 clones listed, approximately 85% were seen once; the top ten hold 4%. The sequence came from a man between 50 and 59 years old with acute or convalescent COVID-19. The genes are TRBV29-1 and TRBJ1-2; 7 bases line up with TRBD1. Specimen: peripheral blood. The CDR3 DNA sequence: TGCAGCGTTGCGGCAGGGGGATTCTATGGCTACACCTTC. It specifies CSVAAGGFYGYTF. The variable domain in full, completed from reference TRBV29-1 and TRBJ1-2, reads SAVISQKPSRDICQRGTSLTIQCQVDSQVTMMFWYRQQPGQSLTLIATANQGSEATYESGFVIDKFPISRPNLTFSTLTVSNMSPEDSSIYLCSVAAGGFYGYTFGSGTRLTVV.